These 28 T cell receptor beta chains share one sample of origin, sequenced in a study of blood T cell repertoires in COVID-19. Clones were read by immunoSEQ multiplex PCR, and TCRdb kept only the in-frame ones, dropping some. This sample has approximately 430,000 clones, with around 86% found just once. The sequencing input was peripheral blood. These TCRs come from a woman younger than 45 with active or convalescent COVID-19.

This clone was seen once. The V gene is TRBV7-8, the J gene TRBJ2-2; 9 bases are a match to TRBD2. V shed 1 base and J 6 bases; nucleotides not matched to a gene: 3. The germline gives CDR1 SGHVS, CDR2 FQNEAQ. The CDR3 spans 15 residues. This chain's CDR3 is CASSLVGGGAGELFF. The CDR3 nucleotides are TGTGCCAGCAGCTTAGTTGGCGGGGGGGCCGGGGAGCTGTTTTTT.

The CDR3 protein is CASSLQAFGELFF. CDR3 bases: TGTGCCAGCAGCTTACAGGCGTTCGGGGAGCTGTTTTTT. The rearrangement links TRBV5-4 to TRBJ2-2; D possibly corresponds to TRBD1 (5 bases). The germline CDR1 and CDR2 sequences are SGHNT and YYREEE (reference sequence). CDR3 size: 13 residues. V lost 2 bases and J 7 bases, leaving 9 bases between the germline ends. Using reference TRBV5-4 and TRBJ2-2 for the parts outside the CDR3, the full variable domain is ETGVTQSPTHLIKTRGQQVTLRCSSQSGHNTVSWYQQALGQGPQFIFQYYREEENGRGNFPPRFSGLQFPNYSSELNVNALELDDSALYLCASSLQAFGELFFGEGSRLTVL.

V usage is TRBV7-2 and J usage is TRBJ2-7, with 7 nucleotides matching TRBD2. V shed 5 bases, J shed 2 bases, and the junction held 6 bases outside the gene matches. Germline CDR1 reads SGHTA; CDR2 reads FQGNSA. The CDR3 is made up of 14 amino acids. CDR3: CASSHGGGTYEQYF. CDR3 sequence (DNA): TGTGCCAGCAGCCATGGGGGGGGAACCTACGAGCAGTACTTC.

This clone was observed a single time. V and J are TRBV19 and TRBJ2-3, with TRBD2 identical over 15 bases. The CDR3 is made up of 15 amino acids. Germline V gene data show CDR1 as LNHDA and CDR2 as SQIVND (reference sequence). The V segment lost 3 bases and the J segment 5 bases; nucleotides outside the gene matches: 0. This CDR3 is CASSMGLAGGDTQYF. The CDR3 DNA reads as TGTGCCAGTAGTATGGGACTAGCGGGGGGAGATACGCAGTATTTT. The complete variable domain, with remaining parts taken from reference TRBV19 and TRBJ2-3, reads DGGITQSPKYLFRKEGQNVTLSCEQNLNHDAMYWYRQDPGQGLRLIYYSQIVNDFQKGDIAEGYSVSREKKESFPLTVTSAQKNPTAFYLCASSMGLAGGDTQYFGPGTRLTVL.

The rearrangement uses TRBV28 and TRBJ1-1, with D maybe TRBD1 (6 bases). The CDR3 consists of 13 residues. The V gene's germline CDR1 is MDHEN and CDR2 SYDVKM. Trimming removed 8 bases at V and 6 bases at J, with 16 bases between. The CDR3 coding sequence is TGTGCCAGCGGACTAGGGGGAGGGTCTGAAGCTTTCTTT. Translating it yields CASGLGGGSEAFF.

The CDR3, as DNA: TGTGCCAGCAGCGGCCGACAGGAACCTAACTATGGCTACACCTTC. Translated: CASSGRQEPNYGYTF. The chain employs TRBV4-2 and TRBJ1-2; possible D gene TRBD1, 6 bases. V gave up 5 bases and J gave up 0 bases, with 13 bases separating them. CDR3 length: 15 residues. Germline V gene data show CDR1 as LGHNA and CDR2 as YNFKEQ.

This chain joins TRBV13 and TRBJ2-2; TRBD1 might be the D (5 bases). Germline V lookup: CDR1 PRHDT, CDR2 FYEKMQ (reference sequence). The germline V and J ends were trimmed by 6 bases and 5 bases, with 7 bases remaining between them. The CDR3 is made up of 12 amino acids. CDR3 sequence (DNA): TGTGCCAGCAGACCAGGGACCGGGGAGCTGTTTTTT. This encodes CASRPGTGELFF.

V usage is TRBV7-9 and J usage is TRBJ1-5; the D gene is possibly TRBD1 (5 bases). The V and J ends lost 4 bases and 5 bases respectively, with 12 bases between them. The germline V gene encodes CDR1 SEHNR and CDR2 FQNEAQ (reference sequence). CDR3 length equals 14 residues. The CDR3, as DNA: TGTGCCAGCAGCTCATTCGGGGGGGATCAGCCCCAGCATTTT. Translation gives CASSSFGGDQPQHF.

V and J are TRBV10-3 and TRBJ1-2, with D possibly matching TRBD1 (5 bases). The V end was cut by 2 bases, the J end by 3 bases, with 7 bases between. The germline CDR1 and CDR2 sequences are ENHRY and SYGVKD. CDR3 length: 13 amino acids. Written as DNA, the CDR3 is TGTGCCATCAGTGAGGGGGGGGACTATGGCTACACCTTC. It translates to CAISEGGDYGYTF.

This chain links TRBV12-3 or TRBV12-4 with TRBJ2-6; no definite D call. V was trimmed by 6 bases and J by 2 bases, leaving 5 bases between them. The CDR3 has 13 residues. CDR3 loop: CASRNTGANVLTF. The CDR3 DNA follows: TGTGCCAGCAGAAACACTGGGGCCAACGTCCTGACTTTC.

CDR3 loop: CASIPSGAKTVNYGYTF. The CDR3 region has the DNA TGTGCCAGCATCCCCTCGGGTGCCAAGACGGTTAACTATGGCTACACCTTC. The chain joins TRBV28 to TRBJ1-2; D call uncertain. The CDR3 spans 17 residues. Trimming took off 7 bases at V and 1 base at J, with 22 bases between the two ends. Germline assignment: CDR1 MDHEN and CDR2 SYDVKM.

The chain couples TRBV27 to TRBJ1-2; D is possibly TRBD1 (5 bases). Germline V CDR1 and CDR2: MNHEY, SMNVEV (reference sequence). CDR3 length: 15 residues. Trimming took 4 bases from V and 5 from J, leaving 17 bases between them. The CDR3 nucleotides are TGTGCCAGCAGTTCCCGGGACGGGGGAGGTTATGGCTACACCTTC. As protein: CASSSRDGGGYGYTF.

The rearrangement uses TRBV18 and TRBJ1-2, with 11 bases aligning to TRBD1. CDR3 size: 14 residues. Germline CDR1 reads KGHSH; CDR2 reads LQKENI. V was clipped by 5 bases and J by 5 bases; unmatched bases: 4. DNA for the CDR3: TGTGCCAGCTCATCGGGACAGGGGGTTTATGGCTACACCTTC. Translated, it gives CASSSGQGVYGYTF.

V usage is TRBV7-9 and J usage is TRBJ1-1; D uncertain. Germline CDR1 and CDR2: SEHNR and FQNEAQ (reference sequence). CDR3 length: 13 residues. V was cut by 5 bases and J by 5 bases, with 12 bases left in between. CDR3 region: CASSPKFLTEAFF. The CDR3 bases are TGTGCCAGCAGCCCAAAATTTTTGACTGAAGCTTTCTTT.

The genes are TRBV3-1 (or the pseudogene TRBV3-2) and TRBJ2-7, with D uncertain. Germline V gene sequence: CDR1 LGHDT, CDR2 YNNKEL (reference sequence). Trimming cost V 3 bases and J 0 bases, with 24 bases left between them. CDR3 length: 19 amino acids. CDR3 DNA: TGTGCCAGCAGCCAGACTCAATTAACCTCCCGGATGGCCTCCTACGAGCAGTACTTC. It translates to CASSQTQLTSRMASYEQYF.

The genes are TRBV29-1 and TRBJ2-7, with 9 bases matching TRBD1. The CDR3 loop spans 13 amino acids. The J segment lost 5 bases and the V segment lost 7 bases, leaving 9 bases of the junction unmatched. CDR1 is SQVTM, CDR2 ANQGSEA, per germline. This CDR3 reads CSALTGTGNEQYF. DNA for the CDR3: TGCAGCGCCCTCACGGGGACAGGGAACGAGCAGTACTTC.

J is TRBJ2-5 and V is TRBV5-1, with unresolved D. Trimming took off 0 bases at V and 4 bases at J, with 7 bases between the two ends. In germline, CDR1 is SGHRS, CDR2 YFSETQ. The CDR3 has 13 amino acids. The CDR3 loop reads CASSLVPPETQYF. In nucleotides, the CDR3 is TGCGCCAGCAGCTTGGTCCCTCCAGAGACCCAGTACTTC.

This clone was seen a single time. This chain joins TRBV6-6 and TRBJ1-3; D gene unclear. This CDR3 spans 13 amino acids. Looked up from germline, CDR1 is MNHNY and CDR2 is SVGAGI (reference sequence). The germline V and J ends were trimmed by 7 bases and 1 base, with 8 bases remaining between them. The CDR3 region is CASIPGSGNTIYF. CDR3 bases: TGTGCCAGCATCCCAGGTTCTGGAAACACCATATATTTT.

This chain uses TRBV7-8 with TRBJ2-1; 11 bases align to TRBD2. J gave up 7 bases and V 7 bases, and 3 bases lay outside the gene matches. The length of the CDR3 is 13 residues. CDR1 SGHVS and CDR2 FQNEAQ come from the germline V gene. The CDR3 nucleotides are TGTGCCAGCACGGCTAGCGGGAGGAATGAGCAGTTCTTC. Amino acid sequence: CASTASGRNEQFF.

The chain joins TRBV7-7 to TRBJ1-1; a possible D gene is TRBD1 (5 bases). The CDR3 sequence is 13 residues long. Trimming cost V 5 bases and J 1 base, with 8 bases left between them. CDR1 is SSHAT and CDR2 is FNYEAQ in the germline V gene (reference sequence). CDR3 loop: CASSLTENTEAFF. The CDR3 region has the DNA TGTGCCAGCAGCCTGACAGAGAACACTGAAGCTTTCTTT.

This clone came up a few times. The chain is built from TRBV10-3 and TRBJ1-5, with D maybe TRBD1 (5 bases). The CDR3 is made up of 18 amino acids. From germline, CDR1 is ENHRY and CDR2 SYGVKD. Trimming took 0 bases from V and 2 from J, leaving 17 bases between them. DNA for the CDR3: TGTGCCATCAGTGAGTCCCCGGGGAGGGCGGGGGGCAATCAGCCCCAGCATTTT. Its protein is CAISESPGRAGGNQPQHF.

J is TRBJ1-2 and V is TRBV30; 10 bases agree with TRBD1. Germline V gene sequence: CDR1 GTSNPN, CDR2 SVGIG (reference sequence). J was trimmed by 7 bases and V by 5 bases; bases with no gene match: 1. This CDR3 is 11 amino acids long. The DNA for the CDR3 is TGTGCCTGGGACAGGGGGCTTGGCTACACCTTC. This codes for CAWDRGLGYTF.

The V gene is TRBV29-1, the J gene TRBJ1-1, with 7 nucleotides matching TRBD1. The CDR3 sequence is 13 residues long. The trim removed 4 bases at V and 2 bases at J, leaving 4 bases unmatched. The germline CDR1 and CDR2 sequences are SQVTM and ANQGSEA. The CDR3 protein is CSVGIGGNTEAFF. As DNA, the CDR3 is TGCAGCGTTGGTATAGGGGGCAACACTGAAGCTTTCTTT.

The rearrangement joins TRBV28 to TRBJ1-5; TRBD1 matches 9 bases. The CDR3 sequence is 14 residues long. The J segment lost 4 bases and the V segment lost 6 bases, leaving 4 bases of the junction unmatched. The germline CDR1 and CDR2 sequences are MDHEN and SYDVKM. CDR3 nucleotides: TGTGCCAGCAGAACTGACAGGGGGAATCAGCCCCAGCATTTT. Amino acid sequence: CASRTDRGNQPQHF.

The chain combines TRBV10-3 with TRBJ1-3, with 8 bases lining up with TRBD1. Germline V CDR1 and CDR2: ENHRY, SYGVKD. V dropped 10 bases and J dropped 6; count of bases not matched to a gene: 8. The CDR3 has 13 amino acids. The DNA of the CDR3 is TGTGCCACAGAGGACAGGGCTGCAAACACCATATATTTT. It is translated as CATEDRAANTIYF.

To note about this clone: Other DNA sequences in this sample translate to the same CDR3. The gene calls are TRBV19 and TRBJ1-5; D uncertain. Trimming cost V 4 bases and J 1 base, with 5 bases left between them. CDR3 length equals 13 residues. The germline V gene encodes CDR1 LNHDA and CDR2 SQIVND (reference sequence). The CDR3 loop is CASSTGSNQPQHF. The CDR3, as DNA: TGTGCCAGTAGTACCGGGAGCAATCAGCCCCAGCATTTT.

This rearrangement joins TRBV5-1 to TRBJ1-1; D is perhaps TRBD1 (6 bases). The CDR3 extends over 15 amino acids. V lost 0 bases, J lost 7 bases, and 16 bases lay in between. Germline lookup yields CDR1 SGHRS and CDR2 YFSETQ. DNA of the CDR3: TGCGCCAGCAGCTTGGAAAGTAGGGGGGGCGTTGAAGCTTTCTTT. Its translation is CASSLESRGGVEAFF.

This clone showed up just once. V is TRBV5-1 and J is TRBJ1-1; the D is unclear. V was clipped by 4 bases and J by 0 bases, with 13 bases between them. CDR1 and CDR2 from the germline V gene are SGHRS and YFSETQ. The CDR3 loop spans 15 amino acids. The CDR3 DNA reads as TGCGCCAGCAGCCCCGGCAGGCAGATGAACACTGAAGCTTTCTTT. This gives the protein CASSPGRQMNTEAFF.